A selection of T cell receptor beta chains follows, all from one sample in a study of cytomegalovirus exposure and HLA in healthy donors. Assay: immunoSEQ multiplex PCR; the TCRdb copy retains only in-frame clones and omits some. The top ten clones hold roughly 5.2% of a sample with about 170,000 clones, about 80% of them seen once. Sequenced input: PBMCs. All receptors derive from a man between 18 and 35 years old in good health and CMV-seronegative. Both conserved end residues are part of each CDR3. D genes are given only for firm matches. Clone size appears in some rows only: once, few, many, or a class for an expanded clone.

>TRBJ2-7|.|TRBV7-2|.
TGTGCCAGCAGCTTAGGGGCCTCATACGAGCAGTACTTC
CASSLGASYEQYF
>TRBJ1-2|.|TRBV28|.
TGTGCCAGCAGTCCGGGGCAGGGAGGCCCTGGCTACACCTTC
CASSPGQGGPGYTF
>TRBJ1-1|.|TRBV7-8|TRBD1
TGTGCCAGCAGCTTAGGGGACAGGGGGACCGACACTGAAGCTTTCTTT
CASSLGDRGTDTEAFF
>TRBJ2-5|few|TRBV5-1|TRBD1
TGCGCCAGCAGCCCGGACAGGGGGCAAGAGACCCAGTACTTC
CASSPDRGQETQYF
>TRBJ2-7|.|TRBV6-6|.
TGTGCCAGCTGCCGAGTCGGCTACGAGCAGTACTTC
CASCRVGYEQYF
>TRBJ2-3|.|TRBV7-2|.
TGTGCCAGCAGCCAGAGGGGGTACACAGATACGCAGTATTTT
CASSQRGYTDTQYF
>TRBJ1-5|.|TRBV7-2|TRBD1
TGTGCCAGCAGCTTAGGGGGACAGGGGGCGCGGAGCAATCAGCCCCAGCATTTT
CASSLGGQGARSNQPQHF
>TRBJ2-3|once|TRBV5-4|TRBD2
TGTGCCAGCAGCTCACCTAGCGGGAGGTACGCAGATACGCAGTATTTT
CASSSPSGRYADTQYF
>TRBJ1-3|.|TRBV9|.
TGTGCCAGCAGCGTAGAAGATAGTGGACAAGCCGGAAACACCATATATTTT
CASSVEDSGQAGNTIYF
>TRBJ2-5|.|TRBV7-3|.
TGTGCCAGCAGCCGGACTTCCGAAGAGACCCAGTACTTC
CASSRTSEETQYF
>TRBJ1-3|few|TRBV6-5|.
TGTGCCAGCAGTTATCATTCGGTCTCTGGAAACACCATATATTTT
CASSYHSVSGNTIYF
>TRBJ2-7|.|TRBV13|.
TGTGCCAGCAGCTTAGATCGGGATGAAACCTACGAGCAGTACTTC
CASSLDRDETYEQYF
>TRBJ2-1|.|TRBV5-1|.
TGCGCCAGCAGCTCCGGACTGATCTCCTACAATGAGCAGTTCTTC
CASSSGLISYNEQFF
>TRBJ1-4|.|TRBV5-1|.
TGCGCCAGCAGCCCAGACAGCTTGAGTGAAAAACTGTTTTTT
CASSPDSLSEKLFF
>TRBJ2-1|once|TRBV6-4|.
TGTGCCAGCAGCGGCGGTCTTGGGGGCGGCAATGAGCAGTTCTTC
CASSGGLGGGNEQFF
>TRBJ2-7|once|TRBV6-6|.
TGTGCCAGCAGTACAGGGTCAGCAGCTCGCGAGCAGTACTTC
CASSTGSAAREQYF
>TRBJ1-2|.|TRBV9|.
TGTGCCAGCAGCAACAGGGCGGACGGCTACACCTTC
CASSNRADGYTF
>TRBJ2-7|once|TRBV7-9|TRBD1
TGTGCCAGCAGCTTACACAGGGGGCTCTCCTACGAGCAGTACTTC
CASSLHRGLSYEQYF
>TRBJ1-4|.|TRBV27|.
TGTGCCAGCCGAGGCGGATTGTATGAAAAACTGTTTTTT
CASRGGLYEKLFF
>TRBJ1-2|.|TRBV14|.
TGTGCCAGCAGCCAAGACGACTATCCCTATGGCTACACCTTC
CASSQDDYPYGYTF
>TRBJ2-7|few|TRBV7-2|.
TGTGCCAGCAGCTTAGTTAGACTAATAGACGAGCAGTACTTC
CASSLVRLIDEQYF
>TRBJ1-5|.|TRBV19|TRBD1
TGTGCCAGTAGAAGGACAGGGGGCGATCAGCCCCAGCATTTT
CASRRTGGDQPQHF
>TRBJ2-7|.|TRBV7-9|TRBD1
TGTGCCAGCAGCTCCTTTGGAGGTTCAGGGGGCTTTTACGAGCAGTACTTC
CASSSFGGSGGFYEQYF
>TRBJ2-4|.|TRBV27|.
TGTGCCAGCAGTCCCATTCACTACAAAAACATTCAGTACTTC
CASSPIHYKNIQYF
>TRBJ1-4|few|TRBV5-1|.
TGCGCCAGCAGCTTGGGTTCCAGGCTGATTGAAAAACTGTTTTTT
CASSLGSRLIEKLFF
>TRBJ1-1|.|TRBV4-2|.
TGTGCCAGCAGCCAAGATTGGGGAGGGGACACTGAAGCTTTCTTT
CASSQDWGGDTEAFF
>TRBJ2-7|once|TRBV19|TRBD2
TGTGCCAGTAGCATGGGACTATCGGCCGAGCAGTACTTC
CASSMGLSAEQYF
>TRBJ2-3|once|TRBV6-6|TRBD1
TGTGCCAGCAGCCTATTGACAGGGTTGACCACAGATACGCAGTATTTT
CASSLLTGLTTDTQYF
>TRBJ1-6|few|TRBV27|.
TGTGCCAGCAGTTGGCTCACCGAAAATTATTCACCCCTCCACTTT
CASSWLTENYSPLHF
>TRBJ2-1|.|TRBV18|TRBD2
TGTGCCAGCTCACTAATCCGGGAGGCTAATGAGCAGTTCTTC
CASSLIREANEQFF
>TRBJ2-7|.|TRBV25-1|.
TGTGCCAGCAGCCTTAAGGGGTACGAGCAGTACTTC
CASSLKGYEQYF
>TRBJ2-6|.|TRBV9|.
TGTGCCAGCAGCCCCCCCCCGTTCGAGGTGCCGATCTCTGGGGCCAACGTCCTGACTTTC
CASSPPPFEVPISGANVLTF
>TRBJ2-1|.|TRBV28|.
TGTGCCAGCCAATCGACCGGGGGCTCCTACAATGAGCAGTTCTTC
CASQSTGGSYNEQFF
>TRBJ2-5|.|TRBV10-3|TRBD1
TGTGCCATCAGCTATGTTGGGGGACAGGGGCAAGAGACCCAGTACTTC
CAISYVGGQGQETQYF
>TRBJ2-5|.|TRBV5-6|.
TGTGCCAGCAGCTGGGGGGTTGGACAAGAAGAGACCCAGTACTTC
CASSWGVGQEETQYF
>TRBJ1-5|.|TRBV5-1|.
TGCGCCAGCAGCTTGGGGGGTGGGGAGGGGCAGCCCCAGCATTTT
CASSLGGGEGQPQHF
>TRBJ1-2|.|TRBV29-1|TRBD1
TGCAGCGTTGGAAGGACAGGGCCCTATGGCTACACCTTC
CSVGRTGPYGYTF
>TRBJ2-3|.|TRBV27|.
TGTGCCAGCAGTTCCTCCCTAGGACTGCTCACAGATACGCAGTATTTT
CASSSSLGLLTDTQYF
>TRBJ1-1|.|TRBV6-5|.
TGTGCCAGCAGATATACAGCGAACACTGAAGCTTTCTTT
CASRYTANTEAFF
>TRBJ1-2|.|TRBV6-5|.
TGTGCCAGCAGTGCCGCAGGGTTTTACTATGGCTACACCTTC
CASSAAGFYYGYTF
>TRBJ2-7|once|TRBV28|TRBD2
TGTGCCAGCAAATTAAGGACTAGCGGGAGTCTCGAGCAGTACTTC
CASKLRTSGSLEQYF
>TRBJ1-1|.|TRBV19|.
TGTGCCAGTATTGGGACCCTGGTGGGAGGCACTGAAGCTTTCTTT
CASIGTLVGGTEAFF
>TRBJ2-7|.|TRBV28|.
TGTGCCAGCAGTATGACTAGTAACTCCCCTACACAGTACTTC
CASSMTSNSPTQYF
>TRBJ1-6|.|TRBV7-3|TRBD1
TGTGCCAGCGGCCGGGACAGGGATTCACCCCTCCACTTT
CASGRDRDSPLHF
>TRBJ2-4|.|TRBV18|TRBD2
TGTGCCAGCTCACCGGGGTTGAGCGGGGGCCAAAACATTCAGTACTTC
CASSPGLSGGQNIQYF
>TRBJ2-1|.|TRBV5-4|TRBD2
TGTGCCAGCAGCTTACCCCTCCGCGGGGGGCACGGTGAGCAGTTCTTC
CASSLPLRGGHGEQFF
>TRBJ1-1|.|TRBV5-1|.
TGCGCCAGCAGCTTAATACTCGGGAGGAACACTGAAGCTTTCTTT
CASSLILGRNTEAFF
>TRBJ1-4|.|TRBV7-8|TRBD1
TGTGCCAGCAGCCCAAGTCGGACAGGGTGGGAAAAACTGTTTTTT
CASSPSRTGWEKLFF
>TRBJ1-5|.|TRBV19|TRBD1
TGTGCCAGTAGTATTGGGGACAGACCCTATAGCAATCAGCCCCAGCATTTT
CASSIGDRPYSNQPQHF
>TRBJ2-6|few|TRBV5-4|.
TGTGCCAGCAGCCTGGGACACTCTGGGGCCAACGTCCTGACTTTC
CASSLGHSGANVLTF